The 20 T cell receptor beta chains below come from one sample, sequenced in a study of molecular identifiers for immune sequencing clone quantification. MiXCR was run by TCRdb on the PCR reads, yielding one entry per CDR3 protein. The sample shows roughly 97,000 distinct CDR3 sequences, 20% to 25% of them seen only once. Sequenced input: naive CD8+ T cells from blood, with Jurkat cell RNA spiked in. Subset of the sample: FACS-sorted CD8+CD4-CCR7+CD45RA+ naive T cells. The receptors stem from a human donor in good health. Some libraries in this study had Jurkat cell RNA spiked in.

The chain combines TRBV6-2 or TRBV6-3 with TRBJ1-2; D is possibly TRBD1 (6 bases). Germline V gives CDR1 MNHEY, CDR2 SVGEGT. V shed 2 bases and J shed 3 bases, with 13 bases lying between them. CDR3 length: 15 amino acids. CDR3 sequence (DNA): TGTGCCAGCAGTTACCCAGGCGGGGGCGACTATGGCTACACCTTC. The encoded protein is CASSYPGGGDYGYTF.

This clonotype was observed many times. The chain carries TRBV7-9 and TRBJ2-2, with 10 bases lining up with TRBD2. The CDR3 length is 16 residues. After removal of 5 bases from V and 6 bases from J, the junction contained 9 bases not matched to a gene. Germline assignment: CDR1 SEHNR and CDR2 FQNEAQ (reference sequence). The CDR3 spells CASSTVALAGSGELFF. CDR3 DNA sequence: TGTGCCAGCAGCACTGTCGCACTAGCGGGATCCGGGGAGCTGTTTTTT.

About this clonotype: A single base separates this from a much larger clone, so it may be a read error. The chain uses TRBV6-5 and TRBJ2-4; D could derive from TRBD1 or TRBD2 (6 bases each). The CDR3 sequence is 17 residues long. Germline assignment: CDR1 MNHEY and CDR2 SVGAGI. The CDR3 reads CASSYSIGGLARNIQYF. The CDR3 region has the DNA TGTGCCAGCAGTTACTCGATAGGGGGGCTAGCCAGAAACATTCAGTACTTC.

The CDR3 DNA reads TGTGCCAGCAGCGGGACAGGGGGAGCTAACTATGGCTACACCTTC. This codes for CASSGTGGANYGYTF. The chain is built from TRBV9 and TRBJ1-2, with TRBD1 matching over 10 bases. The CDR3 length is 15 residues. The germline CDR1 and CDR2 sequences are SGDLS and YYNGEE. J gave up 0 bases and V 3 bases, and 2 bases lay outside the gene matches. The full variable domain, in which reference TRBV9 and TRBJ1-2 provide the parts outside the CDR3, is DSGVTQTPKHLITATGQRVTLRCSPRSGDLSVYWYQQSLDQGLQFLIQYYNGEERAKGNILERFSAQQFPDLHSELNLSSLELGDSALYFCASSGTGGANYGYTFGSGTRLTVV.

In its sample, this clonotype was seen many times. V and J are TRBV14 and TRBJ2-7; no firm D call. CDR1 and CDR2 (germline): SGHDN, FVKESK. The V and J ends lost 1 base and 0 bases respectively, with 10 bases between them. The CDR3 runs 15 residues. The CDR3: CASSQGVGVSYEQYF. For the CDR3, the DNA is TGTGCCAGCAGCCAAGGTGTAGGAGTCTCCTACGAGCAGTACTTC.

In the case of this clonotype: The junction departs from germline at one end; a sequencing error may be responsible. The CDR3 region has the DNA TGCGCCCGCAGCCAAGGCCTCGGGGGAGAGACCCAGCACTTC. Protein sequence: CARSQGLGGETQHF. The chain has TRBV4-3 and TRBJ2-5, with a possible D match to TRBD2 (6 bases). The CDR3 has 14 amino acids. The germline CDR1 and CDR2 sequences are LGHNA and YSLEER.

As to this clonotype: Being one base from a much bigger clone, this may be a read error. The genes are TRBV27 and TRBJ2-7, with TRBD2 identical over 8 bases. J gave up 7 bases and V 6 bases, and 8 bases lay outside the gene matches. There are 13 residues in the CDR3. Germline-derived CDR1 and CDR2 are MNHEY and SMNVEV (reference sequence). CDR3 DNA: TGTGCCAGCAGGGAACTAGCGGAGGGGGAGCAGTACTTC. Residues: CASRELAEGEQYF.

This clonotype was seen a handful of times. V and J are TRBV30 and TRBJ1-2, with 8 bases that match TRBD1. The CDR3 covers 14 residues. Germline trimming cut 0 bases from V and 5 bases from J; bases unmatched to any gene: 5. CDR1 is GTSNPN and CDR2 is SVGIG in the germline V gene (reference sequence). CDR3 amino acids: CAWSVQGAVYGYTF. In DNA form, the CDR3 reads TGTGCCTGGAGTGTCCAGGGGGCCGTGTATGGCTACACCTTC.

About this clonotype itself: This may be a read error, as it is one base from a much larger clone. The V gene is TRBV7-2, the J gene TRBJ2-5; perhaps TRBD2 as D (6 bases). The CDR3 sequence is 14 residues long. Trimming left V 6 bases short and J 7 bases short, with 18 bases between. Germline lookup yields CDR1 SGHTA and CDR2 FQGNSA. Here the CDR3 DNA reads TGTGCCAGCAGTCTGGACCAACGGGACTCGACCCAGTACTTC. The encoded protein is CASSLDQRDSTQYF.

This clonotype was counted many times. CDR3 bases: TGCAGTGCTAGAGGAGGGACAGGGTACTCCTACGAGCAGTACTTC. Amino acids: CSARGGTGYSYEQYF. The V gene is TRBV20-1, the J gene TRBJ2-7, with 9 nucleotides matching TRBD1. Trimming cost V 1 base and J 0 bases; bases outside gene matches: 4. The CDR3 spans 15 residues. Germline V gives CDR1 DFQATT, CDR2 SNEGSKA (reference sequence).

This clonotype was observed at least ten times. The chain is built from TRBV4-3 and TRBJ2-6, with D perhaps matching TRBD1 (5 bases). Germline V gene lookup returns CDR1 LGHNA and CDR2 YSLEER. This CDR3 contains 18 residues. V shed 5 bases and J shed 0 bases, with 17 bases lying between them. The CDR3 DNA sequence: TGCGCCAGCAGCGAACCCGGACAAGTCATCTCTGGGGCCAACGTCCTGACTTTC. This gives the protein CASSEPGQVISGANVLTF.

On this clonotype itself: One base away lies a much larger clone, so this may be a sequencing read error. Lacking the conserved final phenylalanine or tryptophan, this CDR3 likely reflects a read error. The V and J genes are TRBV4-3 and TRBJ2-2, with D maybe TRBD1 (5 bases). The V end lost 0 bases, the J end lost 5 bases, and 22 bases lay between the germline ends. The CDR3 is made up of 19 amino acids. Germline V CDR1 and CDR2: LGHNA, YSLEER. CDR3 loop: CASSQDPAFGQGRTGELFS. As DNA, the CDR3 is TGCGCCAGCAGCCAAGATCCAGCCTTTGGGCAGGGAAGGACCGGGGAGCTGTTTTCT.

Comments on this clonotype: A read error is possible here, since a much larger clone lies one base away. The V and J genes are TRBV12-3 or TRBV12-4 and TRBJ2-3, with 10 nucleotides matching TRBD2. The CDR3 extends over 16 amino acids. This CDR3 reads CASSLFLAGDTVTQYF. In nucleotides, the CDR3 is TGTGCCAGCAGTTTATTTCTAGCGGGGGACACAGTTACGCAGTATTTT.

This clonotype was recorded a few times. The rearrangement links TRBV20-1 to TRBJ2-7, with 7 bases identical to TRBD1. From germline, CDR1 is DFQATT and CDR2 SNEGSKA (reference sequence). Trimming at V came to 3 bases and at J to 5 bases, leaving 10 bases not matched to a gene. This CDR3 region has 14 residues. The CDR3 coding sequence is TGCAGTGCTAGGGGCCGGGACAGCGCACACGAGCAGTACTTC. Translating it yields CSARGRDSAHEQYF.

On this clonotype: A read error may explain this, as a much larger clone is one base away. The rearrangement joins TRBV10-2 to TRBJ1-6; 7 bases fit TRBD1. Germline V gives CDR1 WSHSY, CDR2 SAAADI. CDR3 length equals 11 residues. In DNA form, the CDR3 reads TGCGCCAGTAGTGACAGGGACATCCTCCACTTT. Amino acid sequence: CASSDRDILHF.

The chain combines TRBV3-1 with TRBJ1-2, with 10 bases that match TRBD1. Trimming at V came to 0 bases and at J to 5 bases, leaving 3 bases not matched to a gene. CDR3 size: 15 residues. In germline, CDR1 is LGHDT, CDR2 YNNKEL (reference sequence). For the CDR3, the DNA is TGTGCCAGCAGCCAAGAGGGACAGGGGTTGTATGGCTACACCTTC. Its translation is CASSQEGQGLYGYTF.

This clonotype was counted ten times or more. The chain links TRBV7-8 to TRBJ1-5; D not resolved. The CDR3 contains 14 residues. CDR1 and CDR2 (germline): SGHVS, FQNEAQ. Trimming shortened V by 0 bases and J by 3 bases, and 6 bases separated the two germline ends. The CDR3 region is CASSLARNNQPQHF. The CDR3 DNA follows: TGTGCCAGCAGCTTAGCTAGAAACAATCAGCCCCAGCATTTT.

This clonotype was counted ten times or more. The chain carries TRBV19 and TRBJ2-1; no clear D gene. From germline, CDR1 is LNHDA and CDR2 SQIVND (reference sequence). V dropped 3 bases and J dropped 4 bases, with 10 bases sitting between them. This CDR3 spans 14 amino acids. This CDR3 reads CASSMWQEYNEQFF. DNA of the CDR3: TGTGCCAGTAGTATGTGGCAGGAGTACAATGAGCAGTTCTTC.

This clonotype occurred a few times. Sequence at one end of the junction differs from germline and may be a read error. The chain has TRBV20-1 and TRBJ2-7, with no clear D. The CDR3 covers 13 residues. Germline CDR1 and CDR2: DFQATT and SNEGSKA (reference sequence). CDR3 region: CSARGSDSYEQHF. The CDR3 bases are TGCAGTGCTAGGGGAAGTGACTCCTACGAGCAGCACTTC.

This clonotype was picked up a small number of times. V is TRBV7-8 and J is TRBJ2-5, with 11 bases lining up with TRBD1. V lost 0 bases to trimming and J lost 5 bases; unmatched junction nucleotides: 5. This CDR3 comprises 16 residues. Germline CDR1 SGHVS, CDR2 FQNEAQ. In DNA, the CDR3 is TGTGCCAGCAGCTTAGCCGGGACAGGGGGGGGTGAGACCCAGTACTTC. Translation gives CASSLAGTGGGETQYF.